This is a list of T cell receptor beta chains from one sample in a study of CD8 T cells in Susac syndrome. TCRdb re-called the immunoSEQ multiplex PCR reads with MiXCR, one entry per CDR3 protein. The sample includes about 190,000 distinct CDR3 sequences, 80% to 95% of them seen just once. Specimen: CD4+ T cells from PBMCs. The receptors shown here come from a human donor in good health. CDR3s include the opening cysteine and the closing phenylalanine or tryptophan. D genes are given only for firm matches. Rows may omit the clone size; those that give it use once, few, many or a size class.

>NA|TRBJ1-5|TRBV27|NA
TGTGCCAGCAGTTTCGGTAGGGTGAATAGCAATCAGCCCCAGCATTTT
CASSFGRVNSNQPQHF
>TRBD2|TRBJ2-1|TRBV4-1|NA
TGCGCCAGCAGCCAAGAAGAGCGGGGGGTGACCAGCTCCTACAATGAGCAGTTCTTC
CASSQEERGVTSSYNEQFF
>NA|TRBJ2-3|TRBV10-3|NA
TGTGCCATCAGTGAAGGAGGAGGGACAGATACGCAGTATTTT
CAISEGGGTDTQYF
>TRBD2|TRBJ2-2|TRBV3-1|NA
TGTGCCAGCAGCCAGTCGCCTAGCGGGGTGGGGGTCACCGGGGAGCTGTTTTTT
CASSQSPSGVGVTGELFF
>NA|TRBJ1-6|TRBV27|NA
TGTGCCAGCAGTCCGTCAGGGACACCTAATTCACCCCTCCACTTT
CASSPSGTPNSPLHF
>NA|TRBJ1-5|TRBV14|NA
TGTGCCAGCAGCCAAGGCAGGCACGGGAGGGGCAATCAGCCCCAGCATTTT
CASSQGRHGRGNQPQHF
>TRBD1|TRBJ2-2|TRBV6-6|NA
TGTGCCAGCAGTTCCATCACAGGGGGCAGCGGCGGGGAGCTGTTTTTT
CASSSITGGSGGELFF
>NA|TRBJ2-5|TRBV29-1|NA
TGCAGCGGTCAGGGGGGAGAGACCCAGTACTTC
CSGQGGETQYF
>TRBD2|TRBJ2-2|TRBV2|NA
TGTGCCAGCAGTGGACTAGCGGGGGGAATCGGGGAGCTGTTTTTT
CASSGLAGGIGELFF
>TRBD1|TRBJ1-5|TRBV19|NA
TGTGCCAGTACCGACAGGGCGTCCCCAAGCAATCAGCCCCAGCATTTT
CASTDRASPSNQPQHF
>NA|TRBJ2-2|TRBV19|once
TGTGCCACCCTCCAGGACAGGAACACCGGGGAGCTGTTTTTT
CATLQDRNTGELFF
>NA|TRBJ1-2|TRBV20-1|NA
TGCAGTGCTAGCGTGGTCGCGGGGGCCTACTATGGCTACACCTTC
CSASVVAGAYYGYTF
>NA|TRBJ1-1|TRBV18|NA
TGTGCCAGCTCACCTAAAGACTCGGGCACTGAAGCTTTCTTT
CASSPKDSGTEAFF
>TRBD2|TRBJ2-3|TRBV2|NA
TGTGCCAGCAGGGGGGGGGATACGCAGTATTTT
CASRGGDTQYF
>NA|TRBJ1-3|TRBV7-9|NA
TGTGCCAGCGTCGGAGGATTTAGAGACACCATATATTTT
CASVGGFRDTIYF
>TRBD1|TRBJ1-1|TRBV10-3|NA
TGTGCCATCAGTCCCAGGGGGCAGGAGGCTGAAGCTTTCTTT
CAISPRGQEAEAFF
>NA|TRBJ2-7|TRBV7-6|NA
TGTGCCAGCAGCTTAGAGCGAGAGCAGTACTTC
CASSLEREQYF
>NA|TRBJ1-4|TRBV7-2|NA
TGTGCCAGCAGCCCCGGCCGTGACTATGTAGAACTGTTTTTT
CASSPGRDYVELFF
>NA|TRBJ2-1|TRBV7-8|NA
TGTGCCAGCAGCTTAGCGTGGCAGGCGGGTGGGGAGCAGTTCTTC
CASSLAWQAGGEQFF
>TRBD1|TRBJ2-5|TRBV2|NA
TGTGCCAGCAGGCTGACAGGGGCCGGGTACCAAGAGACCCAGTACTTC
CASRLTGAGYQETQYF
>NA|TRBJ1-1|TRBV6-5|NA
TGTGCCAGCAGAGTTAGGGGGGGGGACACTGAAGCTTTCTTT
CASRVRGGDTEAFF
>NA|TRBJ2-1|TRBV4-3|NA
TGCGCCAGCAGTCGAGGGGGGCACAATGAGCAGTTCTTC
CASSRGGHNEQFF
>TRBD1|TRBJ2-1|TRBV19|NA
TGTGCCAGTAGTCCGGGGACAGGGGTCTACAATGAGCAGTTCTTC
CASSPGTGVYNEQFF
>NA|TRBJ1-1|TRBV7-8|NA
TGTGCCAGCAGCATACTACAGGGAGCGACTGAAGCTTTCTTT
CASSILQGATEAFF
>NA|TRBJ2-5|TRBV20-1|NA
TGCAGTGCGGAGGGGGACTTCCAAGAGACCCAGTACTTC
CSAEGDFQETQYF
>NA|TRBJ1-2|TRBV4-3|NA
TGCGCCAGCAGCCAAGATTCCGGACCCCCACACTATGGCTACACCTTC
CASSQDSGPPHYGYTF
>TRBD2|TRBJ2-3|TRBV7-8|NA
TGTGCCAGCAGCCCTGTAGCGGGGGGGCCGCAGTATTTT
CASSPVAGGPQYF
>NA|TRBJ1-3|TRBV12-3/TRBV12-4|NA
TGTGCCAGCACCCCGTCCGGTGGAAACACCATATATTTT
CASTPSGGNTIYF
>NA|TRBJ2-3|TRBV4-1|NA
TGCGCCAGCAGCCAAGAAAATTCGGATACGCAGTATTTT
CASSQENSDTQYF
>TRBD1|TRBJ2-2|TRBV19|NA
TGTGCCAGTAGTAGGGGGACAGGGACGAACACCGGGGAGCTGTTTTTT
CASSRGTGTNTGELFF
>NA|TRBJ1-5|TRBV20-1|NA
TGCAGTGCTAGAGATCAAAAAACGGGACCAAGAGGAGGTCAGCCCCAGCATTTT
CSARDQKTGPRGGQPQHF
>TRBD1|TRBJ1-5|TRBV30|NA
TGTGCCTGGAGTGGGGGAACCACAGGGGGCGGGAGTCAGCCCCAGCATTTT
CAWSGGTTGGGSQPQHF
>NA|TRBJ2-5|TRBV29-1|NA
TGCAGCGGTGAAGGGCAGGGGAAGGGAGAGACCCAGTACTTC
CSGEGQGKGETQYF